The T cell receptor beta chain under discussion was sequenced for a study of beta chain features in type 1 diabetes. Study information: There was similarity between patients and healthy donors in age, gender and cell yields.

Worth noting for this clone: The target antigen is unknown. A read error is possible here, since a much larger clone lies one base away.

Between the trimmed V and J ends, which lost 0 bases and 4 bases, there was a span of 6 bases. CDR1 and CDR2 from the germline V gene are PRHDT and FYEKMQ (reference sequence). The CDR3 spans 13 residues. Study findings and constraints: Among patients, naive, central memory and Treg TCRB repertoires appeared more similar than among healthy donors. PCR might show a preference for shorter templates, equally across patients and controls. TCRB CDR3 length was moderately but significantly reduced in all four CD4+ subsets of Type 1 diabetes patients.

cDNA synthesis used the whole RNA isolate, giving expressed TCRB sequences. Measured with immunoSEQ multiplex PCR; TCRdb has only the in-frame clones, and not every one. This table holds almost 350,000 clones, 9.3% found once. Sequencing was carried out using central memory CD4+ T cells from blood. This sequence was found in a young man with type 1 diabetes. The V gene is TRBV13, the J gene TRBJ1-2; D is possibly TRBD1 (6 bases). CDR3 amino acids: CASSLGGGYGYTF. The CDR3 DNA reads as TGTGCCAGCAGCTTAGGAGGGGGCTATGGCTACACCTTC.